These T cell receptor beta chains were read from a single sample in a study of T cells in Graves' hyperthyroidism and ophthalmopathy. TCRdb itself ran the multiplex PCR reads through MiXCR, one entry per CDR3 protein. The sample records 300,000 to 450,000 distinct CDR3 sequences, approximately 13% being singletons. The sequenced material came from blood. All receptors derive from a man in his thirties or forties with Graves' hyperthyroidism that later progressed to Graves' ophthalmopathy. Each CDR3 is given with its conserved first and last residue. Clone size is given for some rows only: seen once, a few or many times, or a class if the clone is expanded.

cdr3_aa: CASSPSTGTGRKQYF
clone_size: many
j_call: TRBJ2-7
v_call: TRBV18

cdr3_aa: CASSQADRYTEAFF
clone_size: many
j_call: TRBJ1-1
v_call: TRBV3-1

cdr3_aa: CASSGTDSGNTIYF
clone_size: many
j_call: TRBJ1-3
v_call: TRBV28

cdr3_aa: CASSPGGLQYF
clone_size: many
j_call: TRBJ2-4
v_call: TRBV11-3

cdr3_aa: CASSSDRHPTDTQYF
clone_size: many
j_call: TRBJ2-3
v_call: TRBV11-3

cdr3_aa: CASSLARHHSGNTIYF
clone_size: NA
j_call: TRBJ1-3
v_call: TRBV12-3/TRBV12-4

cdr3_aa: CASTARGGNSPLHF
clone_size: many
j_call: TRBJ1-6
v_call: TRBV27

cdr3_aa: CASSLGPQGGDQPQHF
clone_size: NA
j_call: TRBJ1-5
v_call: TRBV7-9

cdr3_aa: CSGQGGRLNTEAFF
clone_size: NA
j_call: TRBJ1-1
v_call: TRBV29-1

cdr3_aa: CASSVDQRGEKLFF
clone_size: NA
j_call: TRBJ1-4
v_call: TRBV9

cdr3_aa: CASSRQGLPLHF
clone_size: many
j_call: TRBJ1-6
v_call: TRBV2

cdr3_aa: CASGPRRSSTGTDTQYF
clone_size: few
j_call: TRBJ2-3
v_call: TRBV12-5

cdr3_aa: CASSRGGGNEQYF
clone_size: few
j_call: TRBJ2-7
v_call: TRBV7-9

cdr3_aa: CASSPYVRGNEQFF
clone_size: few
j_call: TRBJ2-1
v_call: TRBV28

cdr3_aa: CASSLLGTTGNRELFF
clone_size: NA
j_call: TRBJ2-2
v_call: TRBV5-8

cdr3_aa: CASSVRRYGYTF
clone_size: few
j_call: TRBJ1-2
v_call: TRBV19

cdr3_aa: CATSRGQGLDTEAFF
clone_size: many
j_call: TRBJ1-1
v_call: TRBV15

cdr3_aa: CASSLEWTGGNYGYTF
clone_size: many
j_call: TRBJ1-2
v_call: TRBV5-1

cdr3_aa: CASGKPGPNEQYF
clone_size: many
j_call: TRBJ2-7
v_call: TRBV12-5

cdr3_aa: CASSSDRGEYGYTF
clone_size: many
j_call: TRBJ1-2
v_call: TRBV5-1

cdr3_aa: CASSSGGFNSPLHF
clone_size: many
j_call: TRBJ1-6
v_call: TRBV5-1

cdr3_aa: CASSFTGGTQNIQYF
clone_size: many
j_call: TRBJ2-4
v_call: TRBV5-1

cdr3_aa: CASSLGAANIQYF
clone_size: few
j_call: TRBJ2-4
v_call: TRBV7-9

cdr3_aa: CASGLGLGTEAFF
clone_size: many
j_call: TRBJ1-1
v_call: TRBV12-5

cdr3_aa: CASSSRWDEKLFF
clone_size: many
j_call: TRBJ1-4
v_call: TRBV5-5

cdr3_aa: CASREGNYGYTF
clone_size: few
j_call: TRBJ1-2
v_call: TRBV5-1

cdr3_aa: CSASRGPYEQYF
clone_size: many
j_call: TRBJ2-7
v_call: TRBV20-1

cdr3_aa: CASSLTGGYGTEAFF
clone_size: many
j_call: TRBJ1-1
v_call: TRBV12-3/TRBV12-4

cdr3_aa: CSAPDRKGSGNTIYF
clone_size: many
j_call: TRBJ1-3
v_call: TRBV20-1

cdr3_aa: CASNSGKGSPLHF
clone_size: many
j_call: TRBJ1-6
v_call: TRBV2

cdr3_aa: CASSREGGSTEAFF
clone_size: few
j_call: TRBJ1-1
v_call: TRBV10-1

cdr3_aa: CASSLATARRTEAFF
clone_size: many
j_call: TRBJ1-1
v_call: TRBV27

cdr3_aa: CASSPRGEPTDTQYF
clone_size: few
j_call: TRBJ2-3
v_call: TRBV7-9

cdr3_aa: CAGLVSGDTQYF
clone_size: NA
j_call: TRBJ2-5
v_call: TRBV10-3

cdr3_aa: CASSYLVSGAPYEQYF
clone_size: NA
j_call: TRBJ2-7
v_call: TRBV6-5

cdr3_aa: CASSSSSGSNQPQHF
clone_size: many
j_call: TRBJ1-5
v_call: TRBV28

cdr3_aa: CASSPIYNQNTEAFF
clone_size: few
j_call: TRBJ1-1
v_call: TRBV18

cdr3_aa: CATKGGQGIIQPQHF
clone_size: NA
j_call: TRBJ1-5
v_call: TRBV10-3

cdr3_aa: CASRAGTGYEKLFF
clone_size: many
j_call: TRBJ1-4
v_call: TRBV2

cdr3_aa: CASSVGTRHNDEQFF
clone_size: NA
j_call: TRBJ2-1
v_call: TRBV9

cdr3_aa: CAWSGGTYGYTF
clone_size: many
j_call: TRBJ1-2
v_call: TRBV30

cdr3_aa: CASTHPPYNEQFF
clone_size: NA
j_call: TRBJ2-1
v_call: TRBV9

cdr3_aa: CASSTDRGNEQYF
clone_size: many
j_call: TRBJ2-7
v_call: TRBV7-7

cdr3_aa: CASSPIGLVEANYGYTF
clone_size: many
j_call: TRBJ1-2
v_call: TRBV28

cdr3_aa: CASSAIGGYTF
clone_size: many
j_call: TRBJ1-2
v_call: TRBV28